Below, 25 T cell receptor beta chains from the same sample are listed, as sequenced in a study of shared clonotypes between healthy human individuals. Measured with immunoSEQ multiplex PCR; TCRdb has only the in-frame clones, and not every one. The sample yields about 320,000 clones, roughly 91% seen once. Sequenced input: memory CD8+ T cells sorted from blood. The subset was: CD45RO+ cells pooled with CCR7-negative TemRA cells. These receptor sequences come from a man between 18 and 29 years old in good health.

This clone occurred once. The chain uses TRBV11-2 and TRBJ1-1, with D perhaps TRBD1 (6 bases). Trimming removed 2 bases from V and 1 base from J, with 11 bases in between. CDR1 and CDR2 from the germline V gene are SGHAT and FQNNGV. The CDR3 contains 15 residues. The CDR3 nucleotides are TGTGCCAGCAGCTTACTTCAGGGGACGAACACTGAAGCTTTCTTT. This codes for CASSLLQGTNTEAFF. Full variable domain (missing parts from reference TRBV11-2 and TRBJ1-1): EAGVAQSPRYKIIEKRQSVAFWCNPISGHATLYWYQQILGQGPKLLIQFQNNGVVDDSQLPKDRFSAERLKGVDSTLKIQPAKLEDSAVYLCASSLLQGTNTEAFFGQGTRLTVV.

This CDR3 reads CASSLMGGRFEKLFF. The CDR3 nucleotides are TGTGCCAGCAGTTTAATGGGGGGACGTTTTGAAAAACTGTTTTTT. The genes are TRBV27 and TRBJ1-4; a possible D gene is TRBD1 (5 bases). The CDR3 contains 15 residues. Germline V gene data show CDR1 as MNHEY and CDR2 as SMNVEV (reference sequence). Trimming took 2 bases from V and 7 from J, leaving 14 bases between them.

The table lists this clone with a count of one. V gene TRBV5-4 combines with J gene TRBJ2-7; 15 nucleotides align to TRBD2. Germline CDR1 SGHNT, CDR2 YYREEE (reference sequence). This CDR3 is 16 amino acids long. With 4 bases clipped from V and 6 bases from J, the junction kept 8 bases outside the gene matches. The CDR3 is CASSLRTSGRASEQYF. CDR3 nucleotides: TGTGCCAGCAGCCTAAGGACTAGCGGGAGGGCGTCCGAGCAGTACTTC.

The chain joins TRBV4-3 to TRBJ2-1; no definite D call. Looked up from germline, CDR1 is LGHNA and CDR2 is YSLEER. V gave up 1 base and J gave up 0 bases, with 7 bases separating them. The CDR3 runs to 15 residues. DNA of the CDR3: TGCGCCAGCAGCCAAGTGTGGAGCTCCTACAATGAGCAGTTCTTC. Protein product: CASSQVWSSYNEQFF.

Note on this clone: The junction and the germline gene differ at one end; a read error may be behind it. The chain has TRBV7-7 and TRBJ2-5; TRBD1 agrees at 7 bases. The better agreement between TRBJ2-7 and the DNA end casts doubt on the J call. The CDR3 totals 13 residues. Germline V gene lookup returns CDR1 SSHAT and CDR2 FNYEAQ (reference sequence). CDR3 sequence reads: CASSSGGLDEQYF. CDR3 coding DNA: TGTGCTAGCAGCTCAGGGGGATTGGACGAGCAGTACTTC.

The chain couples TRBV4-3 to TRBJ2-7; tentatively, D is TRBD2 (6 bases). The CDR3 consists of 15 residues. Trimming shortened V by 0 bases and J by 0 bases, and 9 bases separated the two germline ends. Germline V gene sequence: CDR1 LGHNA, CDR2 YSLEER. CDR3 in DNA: TGCGCCAGCAGCCAAGAGGGCGGGATCTCCTACGAGCAGTACTTC. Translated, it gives CASSQEGGISYEQYF.

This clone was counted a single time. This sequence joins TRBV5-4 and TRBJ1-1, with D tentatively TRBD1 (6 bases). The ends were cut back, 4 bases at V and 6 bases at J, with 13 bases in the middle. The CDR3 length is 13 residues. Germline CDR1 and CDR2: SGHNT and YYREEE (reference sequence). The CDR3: CASSPTGSAEAFF. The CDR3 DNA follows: TGTGCCAGCAGCCCTACAGGGAGCGCTGAAGCTTTCTTT.

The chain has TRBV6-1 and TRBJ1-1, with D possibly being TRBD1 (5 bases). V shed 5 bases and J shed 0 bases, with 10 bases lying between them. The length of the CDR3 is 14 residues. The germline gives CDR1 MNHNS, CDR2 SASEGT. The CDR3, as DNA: TGTGCCAGCAGTCGGGACGGCATGAACACTGAAGCTTTCTTT. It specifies CASSRDGMNTEAFF.

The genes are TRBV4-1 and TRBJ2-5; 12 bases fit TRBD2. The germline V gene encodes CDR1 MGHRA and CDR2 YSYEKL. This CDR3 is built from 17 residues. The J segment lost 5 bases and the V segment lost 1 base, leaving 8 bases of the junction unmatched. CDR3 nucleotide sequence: TGCGCCAGCAGCCAAGGTAGTCTAGCGGGGGGGTCTGAGACCCAGTACTTC. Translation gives CASSQGSLAGGSETQYF.

The CDR3, as DNA: TGTGCCAGCAGCTCCGGGACTAGGGTTTACGAGCAGTACTTC. Protein: CASSSGTRVYEQYF. The rearrangement links TRBV7-2 to TRBJ2-7, with 8 nucleotides matching TRBD2. The CDR3 runs to 14 residues. Germline V gene lookup returns CDR1 SGHTA and CDR2 FQGNSA. The V segment lost 4 bases and the J segment 4 bases; nucleotides outside the gene matches: 6. The whole variable domain, remainder taken from reference TRBV7-2 and TRBJ2-7, is GAGVSQSPSNKVTEKGKDVELRCDPISGHTALYWYRQSLGQGLEFLIYFQGNSAPDKSGLPSDRFSAERTGGSVSTLTIQRTQQEDSAVYLCASSSGTRVYEQYFGPGTRLTVT.

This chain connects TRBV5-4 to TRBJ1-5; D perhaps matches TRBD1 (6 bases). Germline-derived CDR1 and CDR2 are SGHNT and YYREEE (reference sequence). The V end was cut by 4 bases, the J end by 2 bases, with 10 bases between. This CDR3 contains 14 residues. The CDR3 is CASSVQGGNQPQHF. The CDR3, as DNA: TGTGCCAGCAGCGTACAGGGTGGCAATCAGCCCCAGCATTTT.

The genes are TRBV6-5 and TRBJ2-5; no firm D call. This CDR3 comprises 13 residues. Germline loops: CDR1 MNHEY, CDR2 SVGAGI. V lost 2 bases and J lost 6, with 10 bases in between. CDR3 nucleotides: TGTGCCAGCAGTTACGACTTCGGGCAGACCCAGTACTTC. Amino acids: CASSYDFGQTQYF.

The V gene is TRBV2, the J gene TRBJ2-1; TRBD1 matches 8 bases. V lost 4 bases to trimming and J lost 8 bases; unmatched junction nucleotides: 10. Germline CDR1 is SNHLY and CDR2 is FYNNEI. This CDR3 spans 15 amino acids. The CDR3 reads CASSGPGTGYHEQFF. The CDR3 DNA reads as TGTGCCAGCAGTGGCCCCGGGACAGGATATCATGAGCAGTTCTTC. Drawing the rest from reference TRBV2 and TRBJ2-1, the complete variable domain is EPEVTQTPSHQVTQMGQEVILRCVPISNHLYFYWYRQILGQKVEFLVSFYNNEISEKSEIFDDQFSVERPDGSNFTLKIRSTKLEDSAMYFCASSGPGTGYHEQFFGPGTRLTVL.

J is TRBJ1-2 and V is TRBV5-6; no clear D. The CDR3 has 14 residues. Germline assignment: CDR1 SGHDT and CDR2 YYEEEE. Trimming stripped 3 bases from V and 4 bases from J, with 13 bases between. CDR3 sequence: CASSSHGGGYGYTF. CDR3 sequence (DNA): TGTGCCAGCAGCTCACACGGAGGTGGCTATGGCTACACCTTC.

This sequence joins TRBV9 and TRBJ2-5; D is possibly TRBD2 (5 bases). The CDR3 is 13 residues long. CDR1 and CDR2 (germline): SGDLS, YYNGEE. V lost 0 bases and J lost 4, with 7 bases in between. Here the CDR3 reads CASSVGGVETQYF. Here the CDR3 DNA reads TGTGCCAGCAGCGTAGGGGGAGTAGAGACCCAGTACTTC.

The CDR3 protein is CASSFSGGEQYF. In nucleotides, the CDR3 is TGCGCCAGCAGCTTTAGCGGGGGCGAGCAGTACTTC. This chain joins TRBV5-1 and TRBJ2-7; 9 positions agree with TRBD2. The CDR3 sequence is 12 residues long. Germline assignment: CDR1 SGHRS and CDR2 YFSETQ. The junction had 0 bases not matched to a gene; V was cut back by 2 bases and J by 6 bases.

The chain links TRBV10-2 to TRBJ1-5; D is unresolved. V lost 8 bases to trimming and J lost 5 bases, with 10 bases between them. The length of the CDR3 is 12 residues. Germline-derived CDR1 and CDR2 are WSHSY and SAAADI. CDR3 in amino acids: CASGPGDQPQHF. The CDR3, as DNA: TGCGCCAGCGGACCGGGCGATCAGCCCCAGCATTTT.

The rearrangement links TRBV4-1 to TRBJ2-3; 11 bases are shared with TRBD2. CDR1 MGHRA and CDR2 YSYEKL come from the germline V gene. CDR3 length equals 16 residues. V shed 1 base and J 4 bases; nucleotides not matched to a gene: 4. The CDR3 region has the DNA TGCGCCAGCAGCCAAGTCCTAGCGGGGGGTGCAGATACGCAGTATTTT. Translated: CASSQVLAGGADTQYF.

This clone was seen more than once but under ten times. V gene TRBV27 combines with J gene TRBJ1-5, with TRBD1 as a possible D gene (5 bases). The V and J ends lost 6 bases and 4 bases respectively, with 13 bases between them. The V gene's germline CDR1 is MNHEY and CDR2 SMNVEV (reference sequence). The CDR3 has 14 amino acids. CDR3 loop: CASSPRGGNQPQHF. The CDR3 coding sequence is TGTGCCAGCAGCCCAAGGGGCGGGAATCAGCCCCAGCATTTT.

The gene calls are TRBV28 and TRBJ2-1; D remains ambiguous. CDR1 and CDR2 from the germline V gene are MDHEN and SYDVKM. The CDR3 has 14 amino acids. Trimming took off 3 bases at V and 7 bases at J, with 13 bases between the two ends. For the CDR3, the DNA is TGTGCCAGCAGTTTCGACGGGTGGGGAAATGAGCAGTTCTTC. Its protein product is CASSFDGWGNEQFF. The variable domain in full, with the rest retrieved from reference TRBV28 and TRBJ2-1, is DVKVTQSSRYLVKRTGEKVFLECVQDMDHENMFWYRQDPGLGLRLIYFSYDVKMKEKGDIPEGYSVSREKKERFSLILESASTNQTSMYLCASSFDGWGNEQFFGPGTRLTVL.

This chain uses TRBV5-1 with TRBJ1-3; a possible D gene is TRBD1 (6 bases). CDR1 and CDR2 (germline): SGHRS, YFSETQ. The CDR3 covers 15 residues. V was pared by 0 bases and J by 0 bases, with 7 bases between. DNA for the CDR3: TGCGCCAGCAGCTTGGGGGACATCTCTGGAAACACCATATATTTT. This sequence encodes CASSLGDISGNTIYF.

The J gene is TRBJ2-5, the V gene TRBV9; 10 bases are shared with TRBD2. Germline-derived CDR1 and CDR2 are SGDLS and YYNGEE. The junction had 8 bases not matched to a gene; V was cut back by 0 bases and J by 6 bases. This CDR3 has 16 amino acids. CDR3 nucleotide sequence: TGTGCCAGCAGCGTAGGCGTAGCGGGGGGTGAGAAGACCCAGTACTTC. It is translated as CASSVGVAGGEKTQYF.

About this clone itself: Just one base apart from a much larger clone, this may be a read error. CDR3 nucleotides: TGTGCCAGCAGCGTAAGCAGTCAAGAGACCCAGTACTTC. Translating it yields CASSVSSQETQYF. The genes are TRBV9 and TRBJ2-5; the D is unclear. CDR1 is SGDLS and CDR2 is YYNGEE in the germline V gene. Trimming left V 1 base short and J 2 bases short, with 6 bases between. The CDR3 covers 13 residues. The entire variable domain, with the rest obtained from reference TRBV9 and TRBJ2-5, is as follows: DSGVTQTPKHLITATGQRVTLRCSPRSGDLSVYWYQQSLDQGLQFLIQYYNGEERAKGNILERFSAQQFPDLHSELNLSSLELGDSALYFCASSVSSQETQYFGPGTRLLVL.

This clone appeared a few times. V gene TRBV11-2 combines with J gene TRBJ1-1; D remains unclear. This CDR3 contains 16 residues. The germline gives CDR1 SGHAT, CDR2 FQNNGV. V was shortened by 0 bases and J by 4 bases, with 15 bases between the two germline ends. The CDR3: CASSLEVYGIGTEAFF. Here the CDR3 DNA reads TGTGCCAGCAGCTTAGAGGTCTACGGGATAGGCACTGAAGCTTTCTTT.

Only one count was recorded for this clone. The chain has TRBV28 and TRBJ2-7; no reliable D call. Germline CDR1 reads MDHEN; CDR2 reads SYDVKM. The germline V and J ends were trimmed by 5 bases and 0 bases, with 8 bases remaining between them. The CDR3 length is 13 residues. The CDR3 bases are TGTGCCAGCAGTAACAGCGTCTCCTACGAGCAGTACTTC. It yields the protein CASSNSVSYEQYF.